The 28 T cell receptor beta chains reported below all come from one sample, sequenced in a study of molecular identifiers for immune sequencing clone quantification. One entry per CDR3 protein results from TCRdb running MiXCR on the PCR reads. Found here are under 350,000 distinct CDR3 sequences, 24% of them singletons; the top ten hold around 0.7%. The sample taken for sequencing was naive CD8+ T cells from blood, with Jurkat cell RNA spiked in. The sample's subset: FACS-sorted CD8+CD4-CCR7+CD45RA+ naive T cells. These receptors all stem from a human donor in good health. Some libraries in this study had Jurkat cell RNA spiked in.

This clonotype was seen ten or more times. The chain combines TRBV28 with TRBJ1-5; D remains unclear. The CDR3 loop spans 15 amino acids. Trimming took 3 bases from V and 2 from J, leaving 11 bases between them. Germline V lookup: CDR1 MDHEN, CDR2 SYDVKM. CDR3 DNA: TGTGCCAGCAGTTTTGTGGGGTCTGGCAATCAGCCCCAGCATTTT. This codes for CASSFVGSGNQPQHF.

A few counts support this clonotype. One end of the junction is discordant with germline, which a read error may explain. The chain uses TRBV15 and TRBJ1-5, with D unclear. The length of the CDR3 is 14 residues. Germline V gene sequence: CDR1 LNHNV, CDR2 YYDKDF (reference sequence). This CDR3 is CATSGSSSNQPRHF. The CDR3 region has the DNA TGTGCCACCAGCGGAAGTTCTAGCAATCAGCCCCGGCATTTT. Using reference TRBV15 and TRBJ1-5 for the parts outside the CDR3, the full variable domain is DAMVIQNPRYQVTQFGKPVTLSCSQTLNHNVMYWYQQKSSQAPKLLFHYYDKDFNNEADTPDNFQSRRPNTSFCFLDIRSPGLGDTAMYLCATSGSSSNQPRHFGDGTRLSIL.

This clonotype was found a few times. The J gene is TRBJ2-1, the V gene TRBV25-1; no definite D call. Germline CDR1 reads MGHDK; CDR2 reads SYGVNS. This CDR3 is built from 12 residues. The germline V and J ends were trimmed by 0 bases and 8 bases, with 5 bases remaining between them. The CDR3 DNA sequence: TGTGCCAGCAGTGAATATGCGGATGAGCAGTTCTTC. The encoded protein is CASSEYADEQFF.

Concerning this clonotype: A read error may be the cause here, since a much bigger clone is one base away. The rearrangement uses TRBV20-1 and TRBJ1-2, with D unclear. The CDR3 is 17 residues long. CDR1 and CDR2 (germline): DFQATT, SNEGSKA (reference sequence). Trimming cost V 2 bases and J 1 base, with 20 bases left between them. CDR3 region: CSARRRKRGRINYGYTF. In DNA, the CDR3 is TGCAGTGCTAGAAGACGAAAGAGAGGACGGATTAACTATGGCTACACCTTC.

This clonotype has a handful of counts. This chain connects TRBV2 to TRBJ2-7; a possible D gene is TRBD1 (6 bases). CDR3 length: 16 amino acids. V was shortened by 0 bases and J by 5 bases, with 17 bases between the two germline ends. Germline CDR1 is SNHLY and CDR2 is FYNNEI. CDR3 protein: CASSEAIVDSSHEQYF. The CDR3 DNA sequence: TGTGCCAGCAGTGAAGCGATCGTGGACAGTTCCCACGAGCAGTACTTC.

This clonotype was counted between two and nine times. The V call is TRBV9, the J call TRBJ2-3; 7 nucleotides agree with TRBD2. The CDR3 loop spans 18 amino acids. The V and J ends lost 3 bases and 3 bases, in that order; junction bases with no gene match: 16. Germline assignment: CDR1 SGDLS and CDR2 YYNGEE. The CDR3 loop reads CASSAGRGAGDGTDTQYF. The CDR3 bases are TGTGCCAGCAGCGCGGGGAGAGGGGCGGGAGATGGGACAGATACGCAGTATTTT.

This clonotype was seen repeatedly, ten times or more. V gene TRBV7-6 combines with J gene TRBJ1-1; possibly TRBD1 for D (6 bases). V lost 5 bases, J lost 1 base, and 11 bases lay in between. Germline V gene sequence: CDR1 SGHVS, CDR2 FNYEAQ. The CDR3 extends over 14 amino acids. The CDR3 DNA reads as TGTGCCAGCAGCCCAGGGACAAAGAACACTGAAGCTTTCTTT. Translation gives CASSPGTKNTEAFF.

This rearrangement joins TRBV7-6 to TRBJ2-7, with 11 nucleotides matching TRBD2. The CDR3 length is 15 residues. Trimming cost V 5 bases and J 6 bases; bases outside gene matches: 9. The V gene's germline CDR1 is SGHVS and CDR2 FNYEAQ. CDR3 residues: CASSTLAGGPREQYF. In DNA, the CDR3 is TGTGCCAGCAGCACCTTAGCGGGAGGGCCGCGCGAGCAGTACTTC.

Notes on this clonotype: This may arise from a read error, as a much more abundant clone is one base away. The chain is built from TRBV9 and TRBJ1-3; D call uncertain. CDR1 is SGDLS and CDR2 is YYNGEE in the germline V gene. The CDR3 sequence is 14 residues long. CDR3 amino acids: CASSGRSSGSTIYF. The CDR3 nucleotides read TGTGCCAGCAGCGGCAGGAGCTCTGGAAGCACCATATATTTT.

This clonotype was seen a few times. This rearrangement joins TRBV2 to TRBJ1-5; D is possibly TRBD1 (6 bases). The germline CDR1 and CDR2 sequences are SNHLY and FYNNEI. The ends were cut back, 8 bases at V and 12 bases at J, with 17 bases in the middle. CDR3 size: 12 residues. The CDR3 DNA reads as TGTGCCAGCGTAGATGGGACACGTCTCCAGCATTTT. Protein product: CASVDGTRLQHF.

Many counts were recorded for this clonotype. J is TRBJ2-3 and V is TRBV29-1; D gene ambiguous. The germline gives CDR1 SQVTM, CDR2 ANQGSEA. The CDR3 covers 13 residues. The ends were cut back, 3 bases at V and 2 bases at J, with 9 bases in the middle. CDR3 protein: CSVEGLNTDTQYF. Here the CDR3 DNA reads TGCAGCGTTGAGGGTTTAAACACAGATACGCAGTATTTT.

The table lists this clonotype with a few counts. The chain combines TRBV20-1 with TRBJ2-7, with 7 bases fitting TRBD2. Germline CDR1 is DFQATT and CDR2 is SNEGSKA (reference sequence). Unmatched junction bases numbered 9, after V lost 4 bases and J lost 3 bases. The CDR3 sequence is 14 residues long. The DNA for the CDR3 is TGCAGTGCTACATGGGAGCGGGGTGACTACGAGCAGTACTTC. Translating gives CSATWERGDYEQYF.

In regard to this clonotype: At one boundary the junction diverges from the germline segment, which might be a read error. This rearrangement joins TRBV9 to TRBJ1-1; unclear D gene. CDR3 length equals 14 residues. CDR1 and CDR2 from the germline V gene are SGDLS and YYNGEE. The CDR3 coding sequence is TGCGCCAGCAGAGGGAGGCCCACCGGCCCTGACGCTTTCTTT. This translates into CASRGRPTGPDAFF.

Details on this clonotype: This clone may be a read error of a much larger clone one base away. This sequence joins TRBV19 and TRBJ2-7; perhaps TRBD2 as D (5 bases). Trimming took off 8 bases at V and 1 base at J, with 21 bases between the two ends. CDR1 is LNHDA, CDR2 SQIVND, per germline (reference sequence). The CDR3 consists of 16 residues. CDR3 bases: TGTGCCAGTTCAACTACCGGGGATCCGACTTCCTACGAGCAGTACTTC. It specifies CASSTTGDPTSYEQYF.

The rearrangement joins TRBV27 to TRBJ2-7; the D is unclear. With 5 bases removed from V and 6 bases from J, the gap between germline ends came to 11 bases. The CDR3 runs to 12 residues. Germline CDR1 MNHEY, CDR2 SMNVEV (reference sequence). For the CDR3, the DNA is TGTGCCAGCAGTGATGTCATTTGCGAGCAGTACTTC. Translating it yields CASSDVICEQYF.

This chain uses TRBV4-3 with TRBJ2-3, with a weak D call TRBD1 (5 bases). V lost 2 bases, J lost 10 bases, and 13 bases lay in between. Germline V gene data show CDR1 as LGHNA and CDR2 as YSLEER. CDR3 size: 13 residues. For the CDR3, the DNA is TGCGCCAGCAGCCAAACTAACAGGTTTCCGCAGTATTTT. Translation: CASSQTNRFPQYF.

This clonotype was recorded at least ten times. This CDR3 is CASSLQTSGRAQETQYF. The DNA of the CDR3 is TGTGCCAGCAGTTTACAAACTAGCGGGAGGGCCCAAGAGACCCAGTACTTC. V gene TRBV28 combines with J gene TRBJ2-5; 13 positions agree with TRBD2. CDR1 MDHEN and CDR2 SYDVKM come from the germline V gene. This CDR3 region has 17 residues. V dropped 2 bases and J dropped 1; count of bases not matched to a gene: 4.

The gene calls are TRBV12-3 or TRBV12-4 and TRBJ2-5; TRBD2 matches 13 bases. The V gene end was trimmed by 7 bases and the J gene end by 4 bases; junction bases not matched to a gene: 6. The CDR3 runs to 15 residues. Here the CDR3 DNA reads TGTGCCAGCACCCAACTAGCGGGGGGGCCAGAGACCCAGTACTTC. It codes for CASTQLAGGPETQYF.

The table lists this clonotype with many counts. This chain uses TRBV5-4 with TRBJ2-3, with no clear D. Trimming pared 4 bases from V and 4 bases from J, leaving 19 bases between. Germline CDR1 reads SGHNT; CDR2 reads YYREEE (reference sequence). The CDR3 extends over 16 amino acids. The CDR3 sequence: CASSPPGPTVSDTQYF. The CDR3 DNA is TGTGCCAGCAGCCCACCGGGCCCAACCGTATCAGATACGCAGTATTTT.

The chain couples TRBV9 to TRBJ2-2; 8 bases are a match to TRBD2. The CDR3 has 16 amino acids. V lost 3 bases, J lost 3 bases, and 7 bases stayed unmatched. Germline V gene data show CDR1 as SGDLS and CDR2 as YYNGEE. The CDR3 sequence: CASSGQRGPDTGELFF. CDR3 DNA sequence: TGTGCCAGCAGCGGCCAGCGGGGGCCGGACACCGGGGAGCTGTTTTTT.

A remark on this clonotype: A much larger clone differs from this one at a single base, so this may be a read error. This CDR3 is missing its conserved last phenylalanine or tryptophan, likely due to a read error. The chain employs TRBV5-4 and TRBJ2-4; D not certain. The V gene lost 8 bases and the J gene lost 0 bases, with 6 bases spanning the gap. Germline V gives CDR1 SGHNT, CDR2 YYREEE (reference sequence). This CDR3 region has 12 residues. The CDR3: CASQLAKNIQYI. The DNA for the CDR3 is TGTGCCAGTCAACTAGCCAAAAACATTCAGTACATC.

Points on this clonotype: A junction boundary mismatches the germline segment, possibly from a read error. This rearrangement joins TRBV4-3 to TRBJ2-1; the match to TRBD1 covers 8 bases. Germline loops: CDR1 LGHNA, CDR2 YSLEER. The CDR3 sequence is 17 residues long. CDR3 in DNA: TGCGCCAGCAGCCCAAAGCAGGGGGCTGGTTCCTACAATGAGCGGTTCTTC. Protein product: CASSPKQGAGSYNERFF.

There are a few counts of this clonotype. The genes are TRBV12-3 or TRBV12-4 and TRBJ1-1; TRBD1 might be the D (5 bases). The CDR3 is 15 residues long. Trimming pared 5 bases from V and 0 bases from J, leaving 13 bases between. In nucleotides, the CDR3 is TGTGCCAGCAGTACTAGGACACAAATGAACACTGAAGCTTTCTTT. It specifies CASSTRTQMNTEAFF.

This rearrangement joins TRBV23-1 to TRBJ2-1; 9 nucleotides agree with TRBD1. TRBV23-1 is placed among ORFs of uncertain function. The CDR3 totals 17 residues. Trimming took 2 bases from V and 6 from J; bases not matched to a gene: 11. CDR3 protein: CASSQPRDRDPFNEQFF. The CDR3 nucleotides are TGCGCCAGCAGTCAACCTAGGGACAGGGACCCCTTCAATGAGCAGTTCTTC.

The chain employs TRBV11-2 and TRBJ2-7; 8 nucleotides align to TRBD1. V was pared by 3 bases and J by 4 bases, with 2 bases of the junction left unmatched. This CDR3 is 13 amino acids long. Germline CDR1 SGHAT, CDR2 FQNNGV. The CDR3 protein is CASSFRQGYEQYF. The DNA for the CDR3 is TGTGCCAGCAGCTTTAGACAGGGGTACGAGCAGTACTTC.

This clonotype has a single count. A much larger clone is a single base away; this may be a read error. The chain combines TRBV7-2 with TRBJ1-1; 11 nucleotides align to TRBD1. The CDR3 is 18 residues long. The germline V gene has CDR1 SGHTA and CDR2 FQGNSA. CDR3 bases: TGTGCCAGCAGCGACCCGGTGGACAGGGGGCTCGGAAACACTGAAGCTTCCTTT. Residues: CASSDPVDRGLGNTEASF.

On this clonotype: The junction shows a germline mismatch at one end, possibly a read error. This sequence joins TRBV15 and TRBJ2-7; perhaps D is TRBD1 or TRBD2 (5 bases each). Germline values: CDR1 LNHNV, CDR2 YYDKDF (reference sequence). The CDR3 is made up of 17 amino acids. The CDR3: CVTSRDVLGTPGDEQYF. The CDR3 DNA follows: TGTGTCACCAGCAGAGATGTGTTAGGGACCCCCGGTGACGAGCAGTACTTC.

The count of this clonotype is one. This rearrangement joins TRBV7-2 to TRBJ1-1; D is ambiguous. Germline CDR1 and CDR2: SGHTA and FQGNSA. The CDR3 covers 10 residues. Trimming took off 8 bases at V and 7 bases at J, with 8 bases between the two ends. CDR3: CASSDIEAFF. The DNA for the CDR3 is TGTGCCAGCTCCGACATTGAAGCTTTCTTT.